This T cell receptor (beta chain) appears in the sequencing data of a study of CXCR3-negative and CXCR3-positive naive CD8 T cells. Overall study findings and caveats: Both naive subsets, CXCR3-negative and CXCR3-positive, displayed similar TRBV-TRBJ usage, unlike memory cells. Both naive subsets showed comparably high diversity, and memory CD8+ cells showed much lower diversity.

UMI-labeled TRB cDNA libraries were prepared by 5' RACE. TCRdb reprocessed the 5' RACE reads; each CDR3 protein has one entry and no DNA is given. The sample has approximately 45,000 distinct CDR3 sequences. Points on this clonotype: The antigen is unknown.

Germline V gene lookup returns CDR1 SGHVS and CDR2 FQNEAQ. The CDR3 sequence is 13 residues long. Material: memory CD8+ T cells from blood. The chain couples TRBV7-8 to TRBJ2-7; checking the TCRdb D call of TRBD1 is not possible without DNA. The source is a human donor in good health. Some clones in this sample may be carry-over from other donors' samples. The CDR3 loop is CASSLSGGYEQYF.